Listed below are T cell receptor beta chains from one sample, sequenced in a study of shared clonotypes between healthy human individuals. Assay used: immunoSEQ multiplex PCR; TCRdb lists only in-frame clones, some missing. The sample includes about 1,500,000 clones, 95% to 97% seen only once; the top ten take 1.2%. Sequencing input: naive CD4+ T cells sorted from blood. Receptors originate from a man aged 25-45 years in good health. The CDR3 runs from the conserved cysteine through the conserved F or W. A D gene is named only where the DNA matches it firmly. Only part of the rows carry a size: once, few, many, or a class if the clone is expanded.

>TRBJ2-2|NA|TRBD2|TRBV5-1
CASSLPRTSGIANTGELFF
TGCGCCAGCAGCTTACCACGGACTAGCGGGATAGCGAACACCGGGGAGCTGTTTTTT
>TRBJ2-1|NA|TRBD2|TRBV9
CASSVAGGNEQFF
TGTGCCAGCAGCGTAGCCGGGGGGAATGAGCAGTTCTTC
>TRBJ1-1|NA|NA|TRBV30
CAWSPIGTKPTEAFF
TGTGCCTGGAGCCCTATCGGGACAAAGCCCACTGAAGCTTTCTTT
>TRBJ2-2|NA|NA|TRBV27
CASSLRRQATGELFF
TGTGCCAGCAGTTTGAGACGACAGGCGACCGGGGAGCTGTTTTTT
>TRBJ2-1|NA|NA|TRBV19
CASSIVRGSSYNEQFF
TGTGCCAGTAGTATAGTAAGGGGAAGCTCCTACAATGAGCAGTTCTTC
>TRBJ1-3|NA|NA|TRBV7-2
CASSLVQGNTIYF
TGTGCCAGCAGCTTAGTTCAAGGAAACACCATATATTTT
>TRBJ1-5|NA|NA|TRBV10-2
CASNPEGRVRQPQHF
TGCGCCAGCAACCCGGAGGGCAGGGTGCGGCAGCCCCAGCATTTT
>TRBJ1-5|NA|NA|TRBV7-3
CASNRDVNSNQPQHF
TGTGCCAGCAACCGGGACGTTAATAGCAATCAGCCCCAGCATTTT
>TRBJ2-3|NA|TRBD2|TRBV5-3
CARSPASIRTRYTDTQYF
TGTGCCAGAAGCCCTGCGAGTATTAGGACTAGGTACACAGATACGCAGTATTTT
>TRBJ2-6|once|NA|TRBV19
CASSIMGVRPGRSSGANVLTF
TGTGCCAGTAGTATTATGGGGGTTCGCCCGGGACGTAGCTCTGGGGCCAACGTCCTGACTTTC
>TRBJ2-5|NA|NA|TRBV6-5
CASSYSRLASQAQYF
TGTGCCAGCAGTTACTCTAGGCTAGCGTCACAAGCCCAGTACTTC
>TRBJ1-5|NA|TRBD1|TRBV19
CASSTAWDRGDQPQHF
TGTGCCAGTAGTACTGCCTGGGACAGGGGCGATCAGCCCCAGCATTTT
>TRBJ2-2|once|TRBD2|TRBV9
CASSVGHLAGSTGELFF
TGTGCCAGCAGCGTAGGGCATCTAGCGGGGAGCACCGGGGAGCTGTTTTTT
>TRBJ2-1|NA|NA|TRBV10-3
CATSLRGKEEQFF
TGTGCGACTTCACTGCGGGGTAAGGAGGAGCAGTTCTTC
>TRBJ2-3|NA|TRBD2|TRBV28
CASSLAGGGWDTQYF
TGTGCCAGCAGTTTAGCGGGAGGAGGGTGGGATACGCAGTATTTT
>TRBJ2-1|NA|NA|TRBV6-4
CASSKGGRLLSYNEQFF
TGTGCCAGCAGTAAAGGTGGGAGACTCCTATCCTACAATGAGCAGTTCTTC
>TRBJ2-1|NA|TRBD2|TRBV15
CATSRESSGSYEQFF
TGTGCCACCAGCAGAGAGTCTAGCGGGAGTTATGAGCAGTTCTTC
>TRBJ2-7|NA|TRBD2|TRBV11-3
CASSRAGGGEQYF
TGTGCCAGCAGTAGAGCGGGAGGCGGTGAGCAGTACTTC
>TRBJ1-1|NA|NA|TRBV28
CASSLVQGPSTEAFF
TGTGCCAGCAGCCTTGTGCAGGGGCCGAGCACTGAAGCTTTCTTT
>TRBJ1-1|NA|NA|TRBV6-5
CASTRGAGNTEAFF
TGTGCCAGCACCAGAGGGGCCGGGAACACTGAAGCTTTCTTT
>TRBJ2-7|NA|NA|TRBV4-2
CASSQDPLAGASYEQYF
TGTGCCAGCAGCCAAGATCCCTTGGCAGGGGCTTCCTACGAGCAGTACTTC
>TRBJ2-7|NA|TRBD2|TRBV5-1
CASSFGLAAPSSYEQYF
TGCGCCAGCAGCTTCGGACTAGCGGCCCCCTCCTCCTACGAGCAGTACTTC
>TRBJ2-1|NA|TRBD2|TRBV5-1
CASSLARGRDPRFHNEQFF
TGCGCCAGCAGCTTGGCCCGGGGGAGGGACCCCCGGTTCCACAATGAGCAGTTCTTC
>TRBJ2-1|once|NA|TRBV6-1
CASSGTRTYNEQFF
TGTGCCAGCAGTGGGACCCGAACCTACAATGAGCAGTTCTTC
>TRBJ1-2|NA|NA|TRBV5-1
CASSTPGGLRPGYTF
TGCGCCAGCAGCACCCCCGGGGGCCTACGTCCTGGCTACACCTTC
>TRBJ2-7|NA|NA|TRBV6-6
CASRKRVGYEQYF
TGTGCCAGCAGGAAGCGGGTTGGGTACGAGCAGTACTTC
>TRBJ2-2|NA|NA|TRBV7-9
CASSLVVNTGELFF
TGTGCCAGCAGCTTAGTAGTGAACACCGGGGAGCTGTTTTTT
>TRBJ2-5|NA|NA|TRBV27
CASRKQGASSQETQYF
TGTGCCAGCAGAAAACAGGGCGCCTCAAGCCAAGAGACCCAGTACTTC
>TRBJ2-2|NA|TRBD2|TRBV6-1
CASSDLAGVPNTGELFF
TGTGCCAGCAGTGATCTAGCGGGAGTTCCGAACACCGGGGAGCTGTTTTTT
>TRBJ2-1|NA|TRBD2|TRBV11-3
CASSLTPGLGEQFF
TGTGCCAGCAGCTTAACTCCGGGACTAGGGGAGCAGTTCTTC
>TRBJ2-1|NA|TRBD2|TRBV9
CASSARLAGEQFF
TGTGCCAGCAGCGCCCGACTAGCCGGTGAGCAGTTCTTC
>TRBJ1-3|NA|NA|TRBV20-1
CSAYSGNTIYF
TGCAGTGCCTACTCTGGAAACACCATATATTTT
>TRBJ2-7|NA|NA|TRBV5-6
CASSFRHPQWHYEQYF
TGTGCCAGCAGCTTCCGACACCCTCAGTGGCATTACGAGCAGTACTTC
>TRBJ2-3|NA|NA|TRBV28
CASSFGDSTDTQYF
TGTGCCAGCAGTTTTGGGGACAGCACAGATACGCAGTATTTT
>TRBJ2-7|NA|TRBD1|TRBV23-1
CASSQSPGQATLQGNGSYEQYF
TGCGCCAGCAGTCAATCCCCGGGACAGGCCACGTTGCAAGGGAATGGGTCGTACGAGCAGTACTTC
>TRBJ1-2|NA|TRBD1|TRBV10-1
CASSPDRGGGYTF
TGCGCCAGCAGTCCTGACAGGGGCGGAGGCTACACCTTC
>TRBJ1-5|NA|NA|TRBV6-5
CASTPGGSGNQPQHF
TGTGCCAGCACACCCGGGGGGTCCGGAAATCAGCCCCAGCATTTT
>TRBJ1-2|NA|NA|TRBV10-3
CAISTGYGYTF
TGTGCCATCAGTACGGGATATGGCTACACCTTC
>TRBJ1-4|NA|NA|TRBV5-1
CASSLGLGEKLFF
TGCGCCAGCAGCTTGGGGCTCGGGGAAAAACTGTTTTTT
>TRBJ1-3|NA|NA|TRBV15
CATSQGSGNTIYF
TGTGCCACCAGCCAGGGCTCTGGAAACACCATATATTTT
>TRBJ2-5|NA|TRBD1|TRBV15
CATSRGDRGPQETQYF
TGTGCCACCAGCAGAGGGGACAGGGGGCCCCAAGAGACCCAGTACTTC
>TRBJ2-3|NA|NA|TRBV5-1
CASAPGPVDTQYF
TGCGCCAGCGCCCCCGGGCCCGTTGATACGCAGTATTTT
>TRBJ2-4|NA|TRBD1|TRBV19
CSERTGHSKCRRNIQYF
TGTTCCGAGCGGACAGGGCATTCTAAATGTAGGAGGAACATTCAGTACTTC
>TRBJ1-5|NA|NA|TRBV6-1
CASSSDRTNQPQHF
TGTGCCAGCAGTAGCGACAGAACCAATCAGCCCCAGCATTTT
>TRBJ1-1|NA|NA|TRBV11-2
CASSLDRDTEAFF
TGTGCCAGCAGCTTGGATCGTGACACTGAAGCTTTCTTT
>TRBJ2-1|NA|TRBD2|TRBV5-1
CASSLPGLAGNEQFF
TGCGCCAGCAGCTTACCGGGACTAGCGGGCAATGAGCAGTTCTTC
>TRBJ2-1|NA|NA|TRBV4-3
CASSQDYSLRLRQFF
TGCGCCAGCAGCCAAGATTACAGTTTAAGGCTTCGGCAGTTCTTC
>TRBJ2-7|NA|TRBD1|TRBV5-5
CASSRDRERTIYEQYF
TGTGCCAGCAGCAGAGACAGGGAGCGTACTATTTACGAGCAGTACTTC
>TRBJ2-7|NA|NA|TRBV6-6
CASSQSYEQYF
TGTGCCAGCAGTCAATCCTACGAGCAGTACTTC
>TRBJ2-7|NA|NA|TRBV18
CASSPRRGAGTRATYEQYF
TGTGCCAGCTCACCTAGACGCGGGGCGGGGACTCGCGCAACCTACGAGCAGTACTTC
>TRBJ1-2|once|TRBD1|TRBV10-3
CAISTDRFSGYTF
TGTGCCATCAGCACGGACAGGTTTAGTGGCTACACCTTC
>TRBJ2-1|NA|TRBD2|TRBV18
CASSPRRAGGKNNEQFF
TGTGCCAGCTCGCCCAGGCGAGCGGGAGGGAAAAACAATGAGCAGTTCTTC
>TRBJ1-2|NA|NA|TRBV27
CASSRTASNYGYTF
TGTGCCAGCAGTAGGACAGCCTCTAACTATGGCTACACCTTC